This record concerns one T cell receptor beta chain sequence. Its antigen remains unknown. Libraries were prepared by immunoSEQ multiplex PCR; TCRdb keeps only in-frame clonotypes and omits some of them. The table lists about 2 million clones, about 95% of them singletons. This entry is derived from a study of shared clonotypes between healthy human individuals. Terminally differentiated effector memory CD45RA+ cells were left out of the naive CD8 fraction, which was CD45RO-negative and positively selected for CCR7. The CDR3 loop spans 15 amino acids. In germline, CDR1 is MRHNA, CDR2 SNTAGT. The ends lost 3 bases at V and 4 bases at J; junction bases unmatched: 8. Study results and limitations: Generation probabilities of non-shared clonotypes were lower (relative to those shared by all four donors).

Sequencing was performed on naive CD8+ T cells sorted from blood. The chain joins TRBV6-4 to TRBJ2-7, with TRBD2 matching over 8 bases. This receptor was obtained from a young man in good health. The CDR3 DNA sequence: TGTGCCAGCAGTGATATCGCGGCGGGAGGTTACGAGCAGTACTTC. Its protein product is CASSDIAAGGYEQYF.